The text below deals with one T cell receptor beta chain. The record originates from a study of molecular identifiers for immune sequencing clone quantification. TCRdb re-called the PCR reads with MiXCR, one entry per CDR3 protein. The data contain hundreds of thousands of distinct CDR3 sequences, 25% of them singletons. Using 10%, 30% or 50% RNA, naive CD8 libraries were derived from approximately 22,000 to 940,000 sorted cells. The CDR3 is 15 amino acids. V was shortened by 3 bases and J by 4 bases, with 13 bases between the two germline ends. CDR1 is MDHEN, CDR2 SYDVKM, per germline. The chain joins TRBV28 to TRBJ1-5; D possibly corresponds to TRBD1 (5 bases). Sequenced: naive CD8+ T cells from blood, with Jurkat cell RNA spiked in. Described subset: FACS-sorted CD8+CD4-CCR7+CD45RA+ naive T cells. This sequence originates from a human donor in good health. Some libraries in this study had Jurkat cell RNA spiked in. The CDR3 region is CASSFYLQGNQPQHF. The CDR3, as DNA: TGTGCCAGCAGTTTCTACCTCCAGGGTAATCAGCCCCAGCATTTT.